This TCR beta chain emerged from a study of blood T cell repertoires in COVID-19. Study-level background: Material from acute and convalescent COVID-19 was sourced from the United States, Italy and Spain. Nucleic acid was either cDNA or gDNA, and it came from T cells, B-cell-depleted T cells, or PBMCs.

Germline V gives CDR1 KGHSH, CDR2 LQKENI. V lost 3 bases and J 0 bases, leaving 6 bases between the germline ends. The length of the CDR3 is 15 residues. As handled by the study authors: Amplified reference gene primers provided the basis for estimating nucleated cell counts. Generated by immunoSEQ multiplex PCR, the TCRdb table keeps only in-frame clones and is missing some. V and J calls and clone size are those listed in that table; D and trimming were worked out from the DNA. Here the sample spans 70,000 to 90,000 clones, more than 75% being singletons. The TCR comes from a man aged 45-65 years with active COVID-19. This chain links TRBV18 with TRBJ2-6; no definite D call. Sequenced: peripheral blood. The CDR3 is CASSPLLSGANVLTF. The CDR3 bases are TGTGCCAGCTCACCCCTTCTCTCTGGGGCCAACGTCCTGACTTTC.